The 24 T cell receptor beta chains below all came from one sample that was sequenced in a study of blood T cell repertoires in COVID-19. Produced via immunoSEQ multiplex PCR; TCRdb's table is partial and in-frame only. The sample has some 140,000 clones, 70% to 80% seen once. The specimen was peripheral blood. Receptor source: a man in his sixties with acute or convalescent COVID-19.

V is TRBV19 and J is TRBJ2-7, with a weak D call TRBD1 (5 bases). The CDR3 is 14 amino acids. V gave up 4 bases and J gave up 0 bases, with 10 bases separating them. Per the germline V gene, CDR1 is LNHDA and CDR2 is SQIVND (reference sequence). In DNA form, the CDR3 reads TGTGCCAGTAGTACCGGACATTTCTCCTACGAGCAGTACTTC. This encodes CASSTGHFSYEQYF.

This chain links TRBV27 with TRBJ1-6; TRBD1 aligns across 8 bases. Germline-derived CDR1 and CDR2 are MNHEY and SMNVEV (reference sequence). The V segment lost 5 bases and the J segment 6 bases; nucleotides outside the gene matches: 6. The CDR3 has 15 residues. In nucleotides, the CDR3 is TGTGCCAGCAGTCCACAGGGGGTGGGTAATTCACCCCTCCACTTT. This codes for CASSPQGVGNSPLHF.

The CDR3 coding sequence is TGTGCCAGCAGCTTGGAACTAGCGGGAGGCTACGAGCAGTACTTC. This translates into CASSLELAGGYEQYF. The rearrangement uses TRBV5-4 and TRBJ2-7; 12 bases map to TRBD2. The CDR3 has 15 residues. V trimming: 0 bases; J trimming: 3 bases; junction bases outside the gene matches: 1. Germline V CDR1 and CDR2: SGHNT, YYREEE (reference sequence).

CDR3 DNA: TGTGCCAGCAGCTTGTCCGGGGGTGGTCTAATTGGCTACACCTTC. It encodes CASSLSGGGLIGYTF. The V gene is TRBV5-5, the J gene TRBJ1-2, with TRBD1 as a possible D gene (5 bases). V was clipped by 1 base and J by 7 bases, with 17 bases between them. Germline V gene data show CDR1 as SGHKS and CDR2 as YYEKEE (reference sequence). The CDR3 spans 15 residues.

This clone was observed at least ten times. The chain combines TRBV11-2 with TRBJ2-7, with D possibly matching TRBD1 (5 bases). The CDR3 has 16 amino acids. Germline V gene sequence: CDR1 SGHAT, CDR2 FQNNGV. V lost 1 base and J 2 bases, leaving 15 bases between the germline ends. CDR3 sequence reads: CASSLVTAGSTYEQYF. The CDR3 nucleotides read TGTGCCAGCAGCTTAGTGACCGCAGGGTCGACCTACGAGCAGTACTTC.

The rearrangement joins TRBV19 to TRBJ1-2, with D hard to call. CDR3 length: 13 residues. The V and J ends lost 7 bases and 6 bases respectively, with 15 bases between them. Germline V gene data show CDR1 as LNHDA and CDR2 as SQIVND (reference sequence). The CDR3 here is CASTYGRNHGYTF. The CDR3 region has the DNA TGTGCCAGTACCTACGGGAGGAACCATGGCTACACCTTC.

DNA for the CDR3: TGTGCCAGTAGTAGAAAACAGGGCGTAGGTATCGACGAGCAGTACTTC. It encodes CASSRKQGVGIDEQYF. The chain couples TRBV19 to TRBJ2-7; D possibly corresponds to TRBD1 (6 bases). The CDR3 spans 16 residues. Deletions cut 4 bases from V and 5 bases from J, with 21 bases between. CDR1 is LNHDA and CDR2 is SQIVND in the germline V gene (reference sequence).

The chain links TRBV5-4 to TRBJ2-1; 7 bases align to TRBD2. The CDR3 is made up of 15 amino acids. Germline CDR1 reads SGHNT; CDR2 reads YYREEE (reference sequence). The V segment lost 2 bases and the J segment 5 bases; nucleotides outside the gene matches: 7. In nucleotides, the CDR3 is TGTGCCAGCAGCTTAACTGGGCTAGCGGACAATGAGCAGTTCTTC. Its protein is CASSLTGLADNEQFF.

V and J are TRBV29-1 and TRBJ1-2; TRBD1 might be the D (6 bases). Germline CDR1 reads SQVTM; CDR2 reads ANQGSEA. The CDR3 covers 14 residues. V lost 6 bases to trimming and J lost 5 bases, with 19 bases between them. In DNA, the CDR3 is TGCAGCGTCGACCGAATCAGGGGATCGTATGGCTACACCTTC. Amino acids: CSVDRIRGSYGYTF. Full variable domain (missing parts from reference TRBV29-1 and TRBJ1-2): SAVISQKPSRDICQRGTSLTIQCQVDSQVTMMFWYRQQPGQSLTLIATANQGSEATYESGFVIDKFPISRPNLTFSTLTVSNMSPEDSSIYLCSVDRIRGSYGYTFGSGTRLTVV.

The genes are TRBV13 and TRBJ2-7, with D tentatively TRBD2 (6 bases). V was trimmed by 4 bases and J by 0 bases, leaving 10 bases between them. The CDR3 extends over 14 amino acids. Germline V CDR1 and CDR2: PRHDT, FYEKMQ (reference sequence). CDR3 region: CASSYGTPSYEQYF. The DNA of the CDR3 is TGTGCCAGCAGCTACGGGACTCCCTCCTACGAGCAGTACTTC.

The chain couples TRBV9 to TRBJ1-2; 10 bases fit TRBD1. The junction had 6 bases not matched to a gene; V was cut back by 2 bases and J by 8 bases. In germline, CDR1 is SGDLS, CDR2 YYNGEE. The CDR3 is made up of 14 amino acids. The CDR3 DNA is TGTGCCAGCAGCGTGACAGGGGGCGCCGACGGCTACACCTTC. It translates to CASSVTGGADGYTF.

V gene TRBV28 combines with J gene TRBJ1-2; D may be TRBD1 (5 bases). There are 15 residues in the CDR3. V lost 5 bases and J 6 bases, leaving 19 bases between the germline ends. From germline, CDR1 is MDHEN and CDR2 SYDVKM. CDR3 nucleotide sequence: TGTGCCAGCAGTACACCCCGGATAGGAGGGGATGGCTACACCTTC. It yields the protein CASSTPRIGGDGYTF.

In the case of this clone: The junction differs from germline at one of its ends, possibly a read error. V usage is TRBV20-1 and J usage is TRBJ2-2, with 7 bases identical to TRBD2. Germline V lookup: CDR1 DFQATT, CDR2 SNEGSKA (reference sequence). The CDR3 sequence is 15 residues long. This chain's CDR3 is CSASENAGENRGAVF. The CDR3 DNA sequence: TGCAGTGCTAGTGAGAACGCGGGAGAAAACCGGGGAGCTGTTTTT.

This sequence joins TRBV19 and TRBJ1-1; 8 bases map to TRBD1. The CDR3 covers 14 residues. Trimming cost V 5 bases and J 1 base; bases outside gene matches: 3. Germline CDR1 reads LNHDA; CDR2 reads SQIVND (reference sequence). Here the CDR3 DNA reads TGTGCCAGTAGTGTACAGGGGGGGAACACTGAAGCTTTCTTT. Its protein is CASSVQGGNTEAFF.

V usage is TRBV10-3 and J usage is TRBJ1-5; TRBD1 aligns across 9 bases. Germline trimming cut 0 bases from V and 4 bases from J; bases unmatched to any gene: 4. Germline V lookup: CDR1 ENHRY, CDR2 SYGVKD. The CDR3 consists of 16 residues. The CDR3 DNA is TGTGCCATCAGTGAGTCATGGACAGGGGTGAATCAGCCCCAGCATTTT. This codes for CAISESWTGVNQPQHF.

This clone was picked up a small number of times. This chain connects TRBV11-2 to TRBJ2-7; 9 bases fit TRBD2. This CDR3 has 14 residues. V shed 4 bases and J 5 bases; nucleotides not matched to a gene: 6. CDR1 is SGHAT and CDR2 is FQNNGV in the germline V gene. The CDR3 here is CASSSGLAMDEQYF. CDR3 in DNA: TGTGCCAGCAGCTCCGGACTAGCGATGGACGAGCAGTACTTC. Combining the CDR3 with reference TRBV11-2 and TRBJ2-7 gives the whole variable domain EAGVAQSPRYKIIEKRQSVAFWCNPISGHATLYWYQQILGQGPKLLIQFQNNGVVDDSQLPKDRFSAERLKGVDSTLKIQPAKLEDSAVYLCASSSGLAMDEQYFGPGTRLTVT.

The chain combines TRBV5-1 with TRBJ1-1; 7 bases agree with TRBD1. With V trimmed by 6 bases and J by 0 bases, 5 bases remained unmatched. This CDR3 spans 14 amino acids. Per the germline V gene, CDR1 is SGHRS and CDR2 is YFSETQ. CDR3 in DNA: TGCGCCAGCACCCGCAGGGGGATGAACACTGAAGCTTTCTTT. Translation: CASTRRGMNTEAFF.

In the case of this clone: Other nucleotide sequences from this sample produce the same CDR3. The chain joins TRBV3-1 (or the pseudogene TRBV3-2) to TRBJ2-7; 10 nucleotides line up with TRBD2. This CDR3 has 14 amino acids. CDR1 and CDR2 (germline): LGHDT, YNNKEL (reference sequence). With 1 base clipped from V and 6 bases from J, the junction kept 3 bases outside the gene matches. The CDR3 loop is CASSQGLAGVEQYF. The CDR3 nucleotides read TGTGCCAGCAGCCAAGGGCTAGCGGGAGTCGAGCAGTACTTC.

CDR3 region: CASRTPRGDVDEQYF. The DNA of the CDR3 is TGTGCCAGCAGGACCCCCCGGGGGGACGTAGACGAGCAGTACTTC. The V gene is TRBV6-5, the J gene TRBJ2-7; 7 nucleotides line up with TRBD2. Germline CDR1 reads MNHEY; CDR2 reads SVGAGI. This CDR3 region has 15 residues. Trimming took 6 bases from V and 5 from J; bases not matched to a gene: 13.

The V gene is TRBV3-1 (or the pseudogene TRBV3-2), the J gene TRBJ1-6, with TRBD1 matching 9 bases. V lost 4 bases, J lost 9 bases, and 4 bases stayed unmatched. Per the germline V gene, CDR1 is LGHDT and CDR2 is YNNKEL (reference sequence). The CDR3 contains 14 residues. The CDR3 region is CASSLTGGSSPLHF. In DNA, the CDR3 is TGTGCCAGCAGCCTTACAGGGGGCAGTTCACCCCTCCACTTT.

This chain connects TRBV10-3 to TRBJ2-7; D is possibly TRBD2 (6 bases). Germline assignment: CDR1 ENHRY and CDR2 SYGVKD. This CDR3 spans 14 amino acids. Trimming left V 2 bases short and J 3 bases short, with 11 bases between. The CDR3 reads CAISERETNYEQYF. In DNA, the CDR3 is TGTGCCATCAGTGAGCGGGAGACGAACTACGAGCAGTACTTC.

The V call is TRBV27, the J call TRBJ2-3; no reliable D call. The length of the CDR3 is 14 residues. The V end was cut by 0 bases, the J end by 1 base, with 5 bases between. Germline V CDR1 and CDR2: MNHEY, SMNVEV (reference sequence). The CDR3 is CASSLSLGTDTQYF. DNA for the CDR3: TGTGCCAGCAGTTTATCGTTAGGCACAGATACGCAGTATTTT.

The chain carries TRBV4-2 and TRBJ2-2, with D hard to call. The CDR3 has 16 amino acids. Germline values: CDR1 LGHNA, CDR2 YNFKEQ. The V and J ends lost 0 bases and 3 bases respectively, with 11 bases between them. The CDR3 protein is CASSQEDNRHTGELFF. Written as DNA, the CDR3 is TGTGCCAGCAGCCAAGAGGATAACAGACACACCGGGGAGCTGTTTTTT.

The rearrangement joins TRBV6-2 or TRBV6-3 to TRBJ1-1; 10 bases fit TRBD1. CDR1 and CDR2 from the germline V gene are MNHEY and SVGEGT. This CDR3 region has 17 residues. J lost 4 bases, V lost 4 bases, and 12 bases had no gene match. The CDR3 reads CASSCGWDRGASTEAFF. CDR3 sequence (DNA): TGTGCCAGCAGTTGCGGGTGGGACAGGGGCGCGAGCACTGAAGCTTTCTTT.